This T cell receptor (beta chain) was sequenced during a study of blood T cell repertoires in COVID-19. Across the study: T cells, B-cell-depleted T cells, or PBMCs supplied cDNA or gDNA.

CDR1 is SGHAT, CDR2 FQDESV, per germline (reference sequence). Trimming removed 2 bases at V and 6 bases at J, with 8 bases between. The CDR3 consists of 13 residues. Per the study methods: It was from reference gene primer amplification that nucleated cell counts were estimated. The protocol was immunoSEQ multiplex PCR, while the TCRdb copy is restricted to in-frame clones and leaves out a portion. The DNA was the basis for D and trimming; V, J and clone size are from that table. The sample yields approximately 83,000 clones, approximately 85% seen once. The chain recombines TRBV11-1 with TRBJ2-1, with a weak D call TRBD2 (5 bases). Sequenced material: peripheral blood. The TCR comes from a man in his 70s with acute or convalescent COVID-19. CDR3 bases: TGTGCCAGCAGCTTATCCGGGGTCAATGAGCAGTTCTTC. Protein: CASSLSGVNEQFF. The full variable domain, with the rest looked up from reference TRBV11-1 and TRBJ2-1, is EAEVAQSPRYKITEKSQAVAFWCDPISGHATLYWYRQILGQGPELLVQFQDESVVDDSQLPKDRFSAERLKGVDSTLKIQPAELGDSAMYLCASSLSGVNEQFFGPGTRLTVL.